Detailed here is one T cell receptor beta chain. Its antigen remains unidentified. Between the trimmed V and J ends, which lost 5 bases and 3 bases, there was a span of 14 bases. This CDR3 has 15 amino acids. CDR1 is LNHDA, CDR2 SQIVND, per germline (reference sequence). Clones were read by immunoSEQ multiplex PCR, and TCRdb kept only the in-frame ones, dropping some. The sample lists 150,000 to 200,000 clones, around 92% occurring once. These data originate in a study of T cell responses to AZD1222 COVID-19 vaccine. Study summary: Second-dose recipients at about 4 or about 12 weeks were treated as one pooled group. Study results and limitations: Spike regions recognized by vaccine-associated CD4 TCRs spanned the protein, led by 160-218 and 743-854. The sample set comprised mostly white British donors with more females, and clonal diversity was possibly underestimated.

The V gene is TRBV19, the J gene TRBJ1-5; weak D call: TRBD1 (6 bases). The TCR sequence derives from an adult in good health. The specimen comprised peripheral blood, sampled on day 0 of AZD1222 vaccination. This CDR3 is CASSAPRGVNQPQHF. The CDR3 nucleotides read TGTGCCAGTAGTGCCCCCAGGGGAGTCAATCAGCCCCAGCATTTT.